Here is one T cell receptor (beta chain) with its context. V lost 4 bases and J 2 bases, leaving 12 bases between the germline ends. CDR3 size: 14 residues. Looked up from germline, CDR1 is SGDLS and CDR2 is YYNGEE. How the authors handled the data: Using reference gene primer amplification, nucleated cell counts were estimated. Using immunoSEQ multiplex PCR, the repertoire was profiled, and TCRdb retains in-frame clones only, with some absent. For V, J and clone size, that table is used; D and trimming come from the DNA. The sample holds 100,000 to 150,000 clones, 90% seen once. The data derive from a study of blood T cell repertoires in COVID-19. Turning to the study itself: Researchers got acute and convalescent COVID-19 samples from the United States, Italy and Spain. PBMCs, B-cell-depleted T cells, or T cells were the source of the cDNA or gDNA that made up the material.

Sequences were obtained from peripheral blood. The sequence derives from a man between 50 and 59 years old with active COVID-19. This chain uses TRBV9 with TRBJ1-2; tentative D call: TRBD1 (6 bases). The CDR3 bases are TGTGCCAGCAGCACATCAGGGGTGAACTATGGCTACACCTTC. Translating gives CASSTSGVNYGYTF.